This is a list of T cell receptor beta chains from one sample in a study of cytomegalovirus exposure and HLA in healthy donors. The table came from immunoSEQ multiplex PCR; TCRdb's copy has only in-frame clones and leaves some out. This sample has some 120,000 clones, with 80% to 85% found just once. The specimen was PBMCs. Every receptor here comes from a human donor in good health. CDR3s include the opening cysteine and the closing phenylalanine or tryptophan. The order of the fields is V gene, J gene, D gene, clone size, CDR3 DNA, CDR3 protein. The D gene is left open where the match is weak. Not every row has a clone size; where given, it reads once, few, many or a size class.

>TRBV6-1|TRBJ1-4|-|-
TGTGCCAGCAGTGAAGCGCTCAGGGGTGACGAAAAACTGTTTTTT
CASSEALRGDEKLFF
>TRBV25-1|TRBJ2-5|TRBD1|-
TGTGCCAGCAGTGAATGGGGCAGGGGGTACCAAGAGACCCAGTACTTC
CASSEWGRGYQETQYF
>TRBV7-9|TRBJ1-1|-|-
TGTGCCAGCAGCCCTCCCGACACTGAAGCTTTCTTT
CASSPPDTEAFF
>TRBV19|TRBJ1-4|-|-
TGTGCCAGTAGTATTGCAGTAATTAATGAAAAACTGTTTTTT
CASSIAVINEKLFF
>TRBV4-2|TRBJ1-2|TRBD1|few
TGTGCCAGCAGCCAAGATTCCTCGGGACAGTACTATGGCTACACCTTC
CASSQDSSGQYYGYTF
>TRBV29-1|TRBJ1-4|-|-
TGCAGCGCCAGGGCTTCAGTAAGTGAAAAACTGTTTTTT
CSARASVSEKLFF
>TRBV7-9|TRBJ1-1|TRBD1|-
TGTGCCAGCAGCTCGGACAGGGGCGTGAACACTGAAGCTTTCTTT
CASSSDRGVNTEAFF
>TRBV5-6|TRBJ2-3|-|-
TGTGCCAGCAGCTTAGGGGAATCCACAGATACGCAGTATTTT
CASSLGESTDTQYF
>TRBV5-6|TRBJ2-1|-|-
TGTGCCAGCAGCTTGTACGCGGCGGATGAGCAGTTCTTC
CASSLYAADEQFF
>TRBV7-9|TRBJ1-1|-|-
TGTTCCAGCAGACTCGGGATTGTGACTGAAGCTTTCTTT
CSSRLGIVTEAFF
>TRBV19|TRBJ1-5|TRBD1|-
TGTGCCAGTAAATCTTCCGGGACAGGGAGTCAGCCCCAGCATTTT
CASKSSGTGSQPQHF